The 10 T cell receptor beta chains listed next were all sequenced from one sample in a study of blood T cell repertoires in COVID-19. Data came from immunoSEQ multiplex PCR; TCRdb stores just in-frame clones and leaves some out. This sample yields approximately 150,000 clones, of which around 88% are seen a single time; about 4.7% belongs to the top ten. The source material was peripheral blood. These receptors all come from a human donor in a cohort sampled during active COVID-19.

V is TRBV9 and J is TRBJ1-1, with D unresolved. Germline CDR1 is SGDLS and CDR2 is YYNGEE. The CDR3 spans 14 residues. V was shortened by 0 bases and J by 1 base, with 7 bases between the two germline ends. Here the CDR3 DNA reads TGTGCCAGCAGCGTAGCGCCCGGGAACACTGAAGCTTTCTTT. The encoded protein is CASSVAPGNTEAFF.

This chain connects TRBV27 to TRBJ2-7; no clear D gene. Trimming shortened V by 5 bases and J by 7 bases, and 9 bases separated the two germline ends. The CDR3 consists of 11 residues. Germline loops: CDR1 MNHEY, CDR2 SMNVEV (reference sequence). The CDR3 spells CASSPSVEQYF. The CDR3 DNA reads TGTGCCAGCAGTCCTAGTGTTGAGCAGTACTTC.

This chain's CDR3 is CASSTWTSGRVDEQFF. The DNA for the CDR3 is TGTGCCAGTAGTACCTGGACTAGCGGGAGGGTCGATGAGCAGTTCTTC. This sequence joins TRBV19 and TRBJ2-1; 15 bases are a match to TRBD2. The length of the CDR3 is 16 residues. Germline CDR1 LNHDA, CDR2 SQIVND (reference sequence). V lost 4 bases to trimming and J lost 8 bases; unmatched junction nucleotides: 6.

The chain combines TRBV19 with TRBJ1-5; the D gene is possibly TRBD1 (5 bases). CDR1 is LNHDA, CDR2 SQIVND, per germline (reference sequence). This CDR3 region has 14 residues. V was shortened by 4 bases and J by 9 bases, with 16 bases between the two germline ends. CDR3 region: CASSTAPGESPQHF. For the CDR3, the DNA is TGTGCCAGTAGTACCGCCCCGGGGGAATCGCCCCAGCATTTT.

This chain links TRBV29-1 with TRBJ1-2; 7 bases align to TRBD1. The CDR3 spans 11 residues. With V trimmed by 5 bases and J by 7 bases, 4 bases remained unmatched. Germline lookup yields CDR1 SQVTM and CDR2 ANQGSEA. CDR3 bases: TGCAGCGTTAGACAGGGAGGTGGCTACACCTTC. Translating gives CSVRQGGGYTF.

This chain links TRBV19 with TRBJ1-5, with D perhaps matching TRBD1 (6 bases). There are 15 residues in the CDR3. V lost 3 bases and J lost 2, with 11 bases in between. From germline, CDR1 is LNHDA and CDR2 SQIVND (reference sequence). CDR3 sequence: CASSIGSGGNQPQHF. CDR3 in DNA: TGTGCCAGTAGTATTGGGTCAGGGGGCAATCAGCCCCAGCATTTT.

This CDR3 reads CASRGIQDISTEAFF. The CDR3 DNA follows: TGTGCCAGCAGGGGAATACAGGACATCAGCACTGAAGCTTTCTTT. The V call is TRBV5-6, the J call TRBJ1-1; D might be TRBD1 (5 bases). Germline CDR1 and CDR2: SGHDT and YYEEEE. The CDR3 has 15 amino acids. The germline V and J ends were trimmed by 5 bases and 4 bases, with 18 bases remaining between them.

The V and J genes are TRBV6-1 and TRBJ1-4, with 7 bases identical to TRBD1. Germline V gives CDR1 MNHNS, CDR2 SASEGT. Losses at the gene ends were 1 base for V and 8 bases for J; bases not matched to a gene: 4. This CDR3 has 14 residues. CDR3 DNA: TGTGCCAGCAGTGAAGGGACAGGCGGGGAAAAACTGTTTTTT. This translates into CASSEGTGGEKLFF.

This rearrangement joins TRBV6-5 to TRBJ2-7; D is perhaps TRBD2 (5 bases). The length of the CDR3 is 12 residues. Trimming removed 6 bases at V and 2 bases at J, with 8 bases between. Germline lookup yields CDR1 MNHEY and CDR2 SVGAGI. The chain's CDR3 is CASRDSAYEQYF. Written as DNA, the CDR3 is TGTGCCAGCAGGGACTCCGCCTACGAGCAGTACTTC.

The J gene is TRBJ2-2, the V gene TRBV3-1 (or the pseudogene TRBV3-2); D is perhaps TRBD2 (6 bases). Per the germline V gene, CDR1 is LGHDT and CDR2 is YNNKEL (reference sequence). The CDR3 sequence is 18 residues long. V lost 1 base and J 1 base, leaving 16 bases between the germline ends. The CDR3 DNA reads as TGTGCCAGCAGCCAAGTGGCGTGGGGCGGGAAGAACACCGGGGAGCTGTTTTTT. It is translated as CASSQVAWGGKNTGELFF.